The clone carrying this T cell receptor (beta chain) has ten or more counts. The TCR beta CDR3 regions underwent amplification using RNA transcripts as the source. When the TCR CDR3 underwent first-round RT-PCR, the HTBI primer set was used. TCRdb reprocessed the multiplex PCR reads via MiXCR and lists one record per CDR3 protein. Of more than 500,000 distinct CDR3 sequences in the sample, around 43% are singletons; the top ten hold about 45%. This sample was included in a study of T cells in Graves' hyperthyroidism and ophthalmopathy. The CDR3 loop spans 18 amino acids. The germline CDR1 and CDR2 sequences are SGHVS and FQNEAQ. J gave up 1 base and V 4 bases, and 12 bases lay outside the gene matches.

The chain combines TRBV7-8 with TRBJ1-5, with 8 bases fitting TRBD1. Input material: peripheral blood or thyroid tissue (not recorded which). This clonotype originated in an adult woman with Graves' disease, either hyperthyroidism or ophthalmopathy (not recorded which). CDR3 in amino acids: CASSSSPKDRGSNQPQHF. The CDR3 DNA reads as TGTGCCAGCAGCTCCAGCCCAAAAGACAGGGGAAGCAATCAGCCCCAGCATTTT.